This T cell receptor beta chain stems from a study of early T cells in non-severe SARS-CoV-2 infection. Study-wide context: Chains were not paired, and sequencing was done on bulk RNA from unsorted whole blood.

CDR3 length: 18 residues. Deletions cut 1 base from V and 2 bases from J, with 21 bases between. Germline CDR1 is MGHRA and CDR2 is YSYEKL. General study points: Lookups in VDJdb leaned toward anti-spike CD8 responses and missed private and CD4 specificities.

Researchers tagged individual cDNA molecules with unique molecular identifiers. One entry per CDR3 protein, called by TCRdb with MiXCR from the 5' RACE reads. The sample records 80,000 or so distinct CDR3 sequences, over 13% being singletons. Regarding this clonotype: Its antigen is not identified.

Material: whole blood. The source is an adult who was a healthcare worker with PCR-confirmed SARS-CoV-2 infection or an uninfected control (not recorded which). The chain joins TRBV4-1 to TRBJ2-7; D gene ambiguous. Here the CDR3 DNA reads TGCGCCAGCAGCCAAGCCAGATACAGAGGCCGGGTTACCTACGAGCAGTACTTC. It specifies CASSQARYRGRVTYEQYF.